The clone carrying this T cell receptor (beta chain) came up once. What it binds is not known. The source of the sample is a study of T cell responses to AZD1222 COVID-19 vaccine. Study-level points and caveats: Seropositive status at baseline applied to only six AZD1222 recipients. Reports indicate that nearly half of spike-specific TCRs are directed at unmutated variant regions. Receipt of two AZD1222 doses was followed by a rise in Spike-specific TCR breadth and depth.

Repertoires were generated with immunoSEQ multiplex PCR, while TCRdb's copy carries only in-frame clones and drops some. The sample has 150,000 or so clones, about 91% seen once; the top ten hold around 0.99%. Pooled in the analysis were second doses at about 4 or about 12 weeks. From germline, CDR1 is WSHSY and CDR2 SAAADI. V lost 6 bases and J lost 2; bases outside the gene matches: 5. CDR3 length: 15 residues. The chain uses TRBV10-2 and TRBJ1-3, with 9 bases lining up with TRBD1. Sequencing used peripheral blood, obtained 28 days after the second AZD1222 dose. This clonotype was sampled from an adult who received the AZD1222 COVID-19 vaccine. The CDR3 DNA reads TGCGCCAGCAGGGATAGGACAGGGGCTGGAAACACCATATATTTT. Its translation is CASRDRTGAGNTIYF.